This is a list of T cell receptor beta chains from one sample in a study of lymphopenia after photon versus proton radiotherapy. Assay: immunoSEQ multiplex PCR; the TCRdb copy retains only in-frame clones and omits some. The sample yields 50,000 to 65,000 clones, 87% seen once. Sequences were derived from peripheral blood, sampled from a patient treated with proton-based radiotherapy. Receptors originate from a man older than 75 with esophageal cancer. CDR3s include the opening cysteine and the closing phenylalanine or tryptophan. A D gene is named only where the DNA matches it firmly. The size field is filled for only some rows; it gives once, few, many or a size class.

abundance	v_gene	j_gene	d_gene	CDR3nt	CDR3aa
NA	TRBV29-1	TRBJ1-4	NA	TGCAGCGTTTTTTACAGCTCGAGGGAAAAACTGTTTTTT	CSVFYSSREKLFF
few	TRBV9	TRBJ2-1	TRBD1	TGTGCCAGCAGCGCAGGGACAGGGGGCCCAAATGAGCAGTTCTTC	CASSAGTGGPNEQFF
NA	TRBV7-2	TRBJ2-2	NA	TGTGCCAGCAAACCCCGGGTCAACACCGGGGAGCTGTTTTTT	CASKPRVNTGELFF
NA	TRBV5-1	TRBJ1-1	TRBD1	TGCGCCAGCAGCTCAAAGACAGGGACCATGAACACTGAAGCTTTCTTT	CASSSKTGTMNTEAFF
NA	TRBV6-1	TRBJ2-2	TRBD1	TGTGCCAGCGATCGAGGGACAGGGGCCGGGGAGCTGTTTTTT	CASDRGTGAGELFF
NA	TRBV5-1	TRBJ1-1	TRBD1	TGCGCCAGCAGCTTGGTGTACAGGGGGAACACTGAAGCTTTCTTT	CASSLVYRGNTEAFF
NA	TRBV15	TRBJ2-7	NA	TGTGCCACCAGCAGAGAGGGAGGCAGGAACTCCTACGAGCAGTACTTC	CATSREGGRNSYEQYF
NA	TRBV7-9	TRBJ2-3	TRBD2	TGTGCCAGCAGCTACGTTCGACTAGCGGGGAATACGCAGTATTTT	CASSYVRLAGNTQYF
NA	TRBV7-6	TRBJ2-2	NA	TGTGCCAGCAGCCCCCAGGATGCCAGGGCGAGGGGGGAGCTGTTTTTT	CASSPQDARARGELFF
NA	TRBV25-1	TRBJ1-1	TRBD1	TGTGCCAGCAGTGCACAGACAGGGACTGAAGCTTTCTTT	CASSAQTGTEAFF
NA	TRBV4-1	TRBJ1-3	NA	TGCGCCAGCAGCCAAGTTGTGGGAGGTGGAAACACCATATATTTT	CASSQVVGGGNTIYF
NA	TRBV4-3	TRBJ1-5	NA	TGCGCCAGCAGCCAAGGGGGTTTTGGACCGGGCAATCAGCCCCAGCATTTT	CASSQGGFGPGNQPQHF
NA	TRBV29-1	TRBJ2-7	TRBD2	TGCAGCGTTGAAGCTAGCGGGAGCTCCTACGAGCAGTACTTC	CSVEASGSSYEQYF
NA	TRBV5-1	TRBJ1-3	TRBD1	TGCGCCAGCAGCTTTGACAGGGCCGCTGGAAACACCATATATTTT	CASSFDRAAGNTIYF
NA	TRBV18	TRBJ1-2	NA	TGTGCCAGCTCATCAACAGGGCGTGGAAACTATGGCTACACCTTC	CASSSTGRGNYGYTF
NA	TRBV12-5	TRBJ2-3	NA	TGTGCTAGTGGTTTGGTACCAACGGTTAGCACAGATACGCAGTATTTT	CASGLVPTVSTDTQYF
NA	TRBV16	TRBJ2-5	NA	TGTGCCAGCAGCCAATTCGGCAGGGGCTTCCAGTACTTC	CASSQFGRGFQYF
NA	TRBV25-1	TRBJ2-4	NA	TGTGCCAGCAGTGAAGGGGGGGCCTCGATGGCCAAAAACATTCAGTACTTC	CASSEGGASMAKNIQYF
NA	TRBV30	TRBJ2-2	NA	TGTGCCTGGAGTGGGGCAGTCACCGGGGAGCTGTTTTTT	CAWSGAVTGELFF
NA	TRBV2	TRBJ2-2	NA	TGTGCCAGCAGGGACATAGCGGCAATAAACACCGGGGAGCTGTTTTTT	CASRDIAAINTGELFF
few	TRBV5-1	TRBJ1-1	NA	TGCGCCAGCAGCTTTCAAGGACAGCTTGAAGCTTTCTTT	CASSFQGQLEAFF
NA	TRBV2	TRBJ2-3	NA	TGTGCCAGCAACGGGGCTACGCAGTATTTT	CASNGATQYF
NA	TRBV7-7	TRBJ2-3	TRBD2	TGTGCTAGCAGCTTAGGTGCAGCGGGGGGGCCGGCAGATACGCAGTATTTT	CASSLGAAGGPADTQYF
NA	TRBV6-6	TRBJ1-5	NA	TGTGCCAGCAGTTCGTCGTTAAATCAGCCCCAGCATTTT	CASSSSLNQPQHF
NA	TRBV11-3	TRBJ2-6	NA	TGTGCCAGCAGCCACGGGGGCGGGACTGGGGCCAACGTCCTGACTTTC	CASSHGGGTGANVLTF
NA	TRBV7-2	TRBJ1-1	TRBD1	TGTGCCAGCAGCTTTGACAGGGACACTGAAGCTTTCTTT	CASSFDRDTEAFF
NA	TRBV29-1	TRBJ1-2	TRBD1	TGCAGCGTTGGGCCCCCGGGACAGATTGATGGCTACACCTTC	CSVGPPGQIDGYTF
NA	TRBV2	TRBJ1-2	TRBD1	TGTGCCAGCAGGCCCGACAGGGGCCATGGCTACACCTTC	CASRPDRGHGYTF
NA	TRBV9	TRBJ1-5	NA	TGTGCCAGCAGCGCAACCACACAGGGAGATAGCAATCAGCCCCAGCATTTT	CASSATTQGDSNQPQHF
NA	TRBV4-2	TRBJ1-6	NA	TGTGCCAGCAGCCAAGTATGGCAGGGGAGGGATTCACCCCTCCACTTT	CASSQVWQGRDSPLHF
once	TRBV6-1	TRBJ2-1	TRBD2	TGTGCCAGCAGGAGGAGCGGGAGCTACAATGAGCAGTTCTTC	CASRRSGSYNEQFF
NA	TRBV7-9	TRBJ2-3	TRBD2	TGTGCCAGCAGCTTATATGTGGGGGGGAGCTCAGATACGCAGTATTTT	CASSLYVGGSSDTQYF
NA	TRBV9	TRBJ1-5	NA	TGTGCCAGCAGCGTAGGGCAGTCTAGCAATCAGCCCCAGCATTTT	CASSVGQSSNQPQHF
NA	TRBV18	TRBJ1-3	NA	TGTGCCAGCTCACAGACGGACCCAGTGATGCGAAACACCATATATTTT	CASSQTDPVMRNTIYF
NA	TRBV4-3	TRBJ2-1	TRBD1	TGCGCCAGCAGCCATGAACCGGGACAGGGATTTAATGAGCAGTTCTTC	CASSHEPGQGFNEQFF
once	TRBV7-9	TRBJ2-5	TRBD2	TGTGCCAGCAGCTCGCGGGGGTTTAATGTCGAGACCCAGTACTTC	CASSSRGFNVETQYF
NA	TRBV18	TRBJ2-7	NA	TGTGCCAGCTCACCAATGGGATCACTCCGCGAGCAGTACTTC	CASSPMGSLREQYF
NA	TRBV9	TRBJ2-5	TRBD2	TGTGCCAGCAGCGTAGAGGCGGGGGGGGTTATCGGGGGAGAGACCCAGTACTTC	CASSVEAGGVIGGETQYF
NA	TRBV7-2	TRBJ1-1	TRBD1	TGTGCCAGCAAACCGGGACAGTCGAACACTGAAGCTTTCTTT	CASKPGQSNTEAFF
NA	TRBV10-1	TRBJ1-1	TRBD1	TGCGCCAGCAGCGCAGACAGGGGAAAGACTGAAGCTTTCTTT	CASSADRGKTEAFF
NA	TRBV5-1	TRBJ2-5	TRBD1	TGCGCCAGCAGCTTGGAAGGACAGGGCCAAGAGACCCAGTACTTC	CASSLEGQGQETQYF
NA	TRBV5-4	TRBJ2-2	NA	TGTGCCAGCAGCTTGGCTGTGGGAGCGAACACCGGGGAGCTGTTTTTT	CASSLAVGANTGELFF
NA	TRBV5-1	TRBJ2-7	NA	TGCGCCAGCAGCCCAACATTGTCCTACGAGCAGTACTTC	CASSPTLSYEQYF
once	TRBV11-3	TRBJ2-1	TRBD1	TGTGCCAGCAGCTTAGGACAGGGTACCTACAATGAGCAGTTCTTC	CASSLGQGTYNEQFF
NA	TRBV7-2	TRBJ1-2	NA	TGTGCCAGCAGCTTAGAGGGCTTCGGCTACACCTTC	CASSLEGFGYTF
NA	TRBV9	TRBJ2-2	NA	TGTGCCAGCAGAAGAGAAGGGACCGGGGAGCTGTTTTTT	CASRREGTGELFF
NA	TRBV5-1	TRBJ2-2	NA	TGCGCCAGCAGCGGGACCGCGAACACCGGGGAGCTGTTTTTT	CASSGTANTGELFF
NA	TRBV11-3	TRBJ1-1	NA	TGTGCCAGCAGCTCCCGGGGGAGCGCTGAAGCTTTCTTT	CASSSRGSAEAFF
NA	TRBV7-2	TRBJ2-2	TRBD2	TGTGCCAGCAGCATCGGGACTAGCAACACCGGGGAGCTGTTTTTT	CASSIGTSNTGELFF
NA	TRBV7-6	TRBJ1-1	NA	TGTGCCAGCAGCGGACGCGGGGGGCGCGTGAACACTGAAGCTTTCTTT	CASSGRGGRVNTEAFF